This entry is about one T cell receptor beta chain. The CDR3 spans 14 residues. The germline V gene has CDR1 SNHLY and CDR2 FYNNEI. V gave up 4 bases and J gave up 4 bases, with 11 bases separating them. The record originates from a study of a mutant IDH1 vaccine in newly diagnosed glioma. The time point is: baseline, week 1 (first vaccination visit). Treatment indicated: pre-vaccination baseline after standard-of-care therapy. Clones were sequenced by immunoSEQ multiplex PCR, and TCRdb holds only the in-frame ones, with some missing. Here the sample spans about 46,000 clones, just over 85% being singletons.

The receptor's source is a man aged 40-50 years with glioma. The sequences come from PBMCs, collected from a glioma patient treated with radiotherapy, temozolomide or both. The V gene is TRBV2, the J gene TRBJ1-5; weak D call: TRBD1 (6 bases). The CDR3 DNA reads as TGTGCCAGCAGTGCCGGGACAACTAATCAGCCCCAGCATTTT. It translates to CASSAGTTNQPQHF.